This T cell receptor (beta chain) was found in a study of T-cell reconstitution after alpha-beta-depleted transplantation in children. During its preparation, the TCRbeta library received unique molecular identifiers. Each CDR3 protein gets one entry after TCRdb re-called the PCR reads with MiXCR. Found here are just over 200,000 distinct CDR3 sequences, about 8.7% of them singletons; the top ten hold 35% to 40%. V was pared by 8 bases and J by 8 bases, with 7 bases of the junction left unmatched. CDR3 length: 13 amino acids. This clonotype was seen repeatedly, ten times or more. The source is a male patient aged 2 to 9 who had a stem cell transplant for acute myeloid leukemia, so the T cells may come from the graft donor. The material was PBMCs, mostly from graft donor cells, obtained 360 days after TCRalphabeta/CD19-depleted stem cell transplant. V and J are TRBV12-3 or TRBV12-4 and TRBJ2-1; 9 bases are a match to TRBD1. In DNA, the CDR3 is TGTGCCAGCTTCTGGACAGGGGTGGATGAGCAGTTCTTC. Encoded protein: CASFWTGVDEQFF.